Shown below are 8 T cell receptor beta chains from a single sample sequenced in a study of a mutant IDH1 vaccine in newly diagnosed glioma. The time point here: baseline, week 1 (first vaccination visit). Stated treatment: pre-vaccination baseline after standard-of-care therapy. Clones were read by immunoSEQ multiplex PCR, and TCRdb kept only the in-frame ones, dropping some. This sample yields about 98,000 clones, of which roughly 90% are seen a single time; under 0.7% belongs to the top ten. This material consisted of PBMCs, taken from a glioma patient treated with radiotherapy, temozolomide or both. These TCRs come from a woman aged 45 to 65 with glioma.

The chain couples TRBV13 to TRBJ2-5; the match to TRBD2 covers 8 bases. Germline CDR1 PRHDT, CDR2 FYEKMQ (reference sequence). V was clipped by 0 bases and J by 4 bases; unmatched bases: 7. This CDR3 is 16 amino acids long. The DNA of the CDR3 is TGTGCCAGCAGCTTAGGACTAGCGGTGTCCGGAGAGACCCAGTACTTC. Amino acids: CASSLGLAVSGETQYF. Together with reference TRBV13 and TRBJ2-5, the CDR3 gives the full variable domain: AAGVIQSPRHLIKEKRETATLKCYPIPRHDTVYWYQQGPGQDPQFLISFYEKMQSDKGSIPDRFSAQQFSDYHSELNMSSLELGDSALYFCASSLGLAVSGETQYFGPGTRLLVL.

The V call is TRBV9, the J call TRBJ1-5; D is unclear. This CDR3 region has 14 residues. Between the trimmed V and J ends, which lost 2 bases and 7 bases, there was a span of 13 bases. Germline values: CDR1 SGDLS, CDR2 YYNGEE. The chain's CDR3 is CASSVSSVGQPQHF. The CDR3 coding sequence is TGTGCCAGCAGCGTCAGTTCGGTGGGCCAGCCCCAGCATTTT.

This chain uses TRBV30 with TRBJ2-1; D is uncertain. Germline CDR1 GTSNPN, CDR2 SVGIG (reference sequence). V lost 0 bases, J lost 4 bases, and 10 bases lay in between. The CDR3 extends over 14 amino acids. This CDR3 is CAWSVQWGYNEQFF. In nucleotides, the CDR3 is TGTGCCTGGAGTGTACAATGGGGATACAATGAGCAGTTCTTC.

The chain couples TRBV29-1 to TRBJ2-7; 7 bases agree with TRBD2. Germline V lookup: CDR1 SQVTM, CDR2 ANQGSEA. V was clipped by 6 bases and J by 2 bases; unmatched bases: 7. The CDR3 extends over 13 amino acids. CDR3 protein: CSVASGDAYEQYF. The CDR3, as DNA: TGCAGCGTGGCGAGCGGGGACGCCTACGAGCAGTACTTC.

The chain combines TRBV5-4 with TRBJ1-1, with D perhaps matching TRBD1 (5 bases). This CDR3 spans 16 amino acids. The germline V gene encodes CDR1 SGHNT and CDR2 YYREEE (reference sequence). V lost 8 bases and J lost 3, with 23 bases in between. The CDR3 sequence: CASHLGGGTTDTEAFF. The CDR3 nucleotides read TGTGCCAGTCACCTGGGGGGGGGAACTACAGACACTGAAGCTTTCTTT.

The V gene is TRBV7-8, the J gene TRBJ2-1; weak D call: TRBD2 (6 bases). The CDR3 length is 17 residues. Germline V gene lookup returns CDR1 SGHVS and CDR2 FQNEAQ. V was cut by 5 bases and J by 7 bases, with 24 bases left in between. The CDR3 loop reads CASSRGAVWTPLNEQFF. CDR3 DNA sequence: TGTGCCAGCAGCCGCGGGGCGGTGTGGACGCCCTTAAATGAGCAGTTCTTC.

This clone was detected only once. Here the CDR3 DNA reads TGTGCCAGCAGCAAATGCGCCCGGGGGTACGAAGAGACCCAGTACTTC. Translating it yields CASSKCARGYEETQYF. The V call is TRBV21-1, the J call TRBJ2-5; no DNA check was done on the table's D call, TRBD2. TRBV21-1 is a documented pseudogene. The CDR3 runs to 16 residues.

A remark on this clone: One end of the junction varies from germline; a read error may be responsible. V gene TRBV27 combines with J gene TRBJ1-1, with D unclear. CDR1 is MNHEY, CDR2 SMNVEV, per germline (reference sequence). This CDR3 region has 13 residues. CDR3 sequence (DNA): TGTGCCAGCGGTTTGCGGACTGGTGGTGAAGCTTTCTTT. It codes for CASGLRTGGEAFF.